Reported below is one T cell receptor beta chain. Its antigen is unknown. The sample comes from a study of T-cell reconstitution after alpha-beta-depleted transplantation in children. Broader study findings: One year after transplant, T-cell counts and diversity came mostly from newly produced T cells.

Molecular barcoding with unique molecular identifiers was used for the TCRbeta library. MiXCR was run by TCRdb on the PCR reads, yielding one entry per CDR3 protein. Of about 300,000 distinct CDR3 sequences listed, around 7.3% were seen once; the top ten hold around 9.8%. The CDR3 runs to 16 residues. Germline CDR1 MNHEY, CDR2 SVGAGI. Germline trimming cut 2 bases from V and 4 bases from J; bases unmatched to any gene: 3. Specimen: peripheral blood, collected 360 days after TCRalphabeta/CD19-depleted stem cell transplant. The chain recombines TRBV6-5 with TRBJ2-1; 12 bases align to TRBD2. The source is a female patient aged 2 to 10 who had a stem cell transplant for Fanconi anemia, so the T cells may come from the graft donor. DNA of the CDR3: TGTGCCAGCAGTTACCCTGGACTAGCGGGGTACAATGAGCAGTTCTTC. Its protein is CASSYPGLAGYNEQFF.